The 4 T cell receptor beta chains reported below all come from one sample, sequenced in a study of T cell responses to AZD1222 COVID-19 vaccine. Data came from immunoSEQ multiplex PCR; TCRdb stores just in-frame clones and leaves some out. The data show 150,000 to 200,000 clones, roughly 91% seen once. Here the sequenced sample was peripheral blood, taken on day 0 of AZD1222 vaccination. Every receptor here comes from an adult in good health.

The chain recombines TRBV19 with TRBJ1-1, with a weak D call TRBD1 (5 bases). Germline V CDR1 and CDR2: LNHDA, SQIVND (reference sequence). The V end was cut by 7 bases, the J end by 11 bases, with 20 bases between. This CDR3 has 13 residues. The CDR3 DNA reads TGTGCCAGTACCCCCGGGACTCCGGGAACGGCTTTCTTT. It yields the protein CASTPGTPGTAFF.

This clone was picked up one time. The chain links TRBV25-1 to TRBJ1-1; TRBD1 matches at 7 bases. The CDR3 is 14 residues long. V shed 5 bases and J 7 bases; nucleotides not matched to a gene: 10. The germline V gene has CDR1 MGHDK and CDR2 SYGVNS. The CDR3 DNA reads TGTGCCAGCAGTCCCCGGACAGGCTCCGGTGAAGCTTTCTTT. Translating gives CASSPRTGSGEAFF.

The chain links TRBV11-2 to TRBJ2-7; D is possibly TRBD2 (6 bases). The CDR3 sequence is 12 residues long. Trimming took 1 base from V and 9 from J, leaving 10 bases between them. The germline V gene has CDR1 SGHAT and CDR2 FQNNGV. CDR3 protein: CASSLGSGVQYF. The CDR3 bases are TGTGCCAGCAGCTTAGGTAGCGGAGTGCAGTACTTC.

This clone appeared once. The V call is TRBV2, the J call TRBJ1-5; TRBD1 aligns across 12 bases. V shed 6 bases, J shed 3 bases, and the junction held 3 bases outside the gene matches. The length of the CDR3 is 15 residues. Germline CDR1 is SNHLY and CDR2 is FYNNEI. CDR3 nucleotides: TGTGCCAGCAGCGGGGGACAGGGGGCCAATCAGCCCCAGCATTTT. Translated: CASSGGQGANQPQHF.